A selection of T cell receptor beta chains follows, all from one sample in a study. TCRdb processed the RT-PCR reads anew with MiXCR; each CDR3 protein has one entry. In the table there are 650,000 to 800,000 distinct CDR3 sequences, 14% of which are singletons. Source material: memory CD4+ T cells from blood. Receptors were obtained from a female donor in good health, serving as a healthy control. Both conserved end residues are part of each CDR3. Each record gives: clone size, J gene, D gene, V gene, CDR3 protein, CDR3 DNA. A D gene is named only where the DNA matches it firmly. Rows give clone size only sometimes, using once, few, many, or a class for an expanded clone.

.	TRBJ1-2	.	TRBV3-1	CASGGTNYGYTF	TGTGCCAGCGGGGGGACAAACTATGGCTACACCTTC
many	TRBJ2-5	TRBD1	TRBV20-1	CSARVQGETQYF	TGCAGTGCTAGAGTACAGGGGGAGACCCAGTACTTC
.	TRBJ2-7	.	TRBV7-2	CASSLVDSYEQYF	TGTGCCAGCAGCTTAGTTGACAGCTACGAGCAGTACTTC
.	TRBJ2-7	.	TRBV28	CASRQFSYEQYF	TGTGCCAGCCGACAGTTCTCCTACGAGCAGTACTTC
few	TRBJ2-7	.	TRBV7-2	CASSIQRNHEQYF	TGTGCCAGCAGCATTCAGCGTAACCACGAGCAGTACTTC
.	TRBJ2-1	.	TRBV5-1	CASSFPFSYNEQFF	TGCGCCAGCAGCTTCCCGTTCTCCTACAATGAGCAGTTCTTC
few	TRBJ1-4	.	TRBV5-1	CASRSATRGELFF	TGCGCCAGCAGGTCGGCTACTAGGGGGGAACTGTTTTTT
.	TRBJ1-1	TRBD1	TRBV7-2	CASSLQGGLRAEAFF	TGTGCCAGCAGCTTACAGGGGGGACTTAGGGCAGAAGCTTTCTTT
.	TRBJ2-7	.	TRBV5-4	CASSSGLLGEQYF	TGTGCCAGCAGCAGCGGGCTTCTGGGCGAGCAGTACTTC
.	TRBJ1-1	.	TRBV7-9	CASSPLWQNTEAFF	TGTGCCAGCAGCCCTTTGTGGCAGAACACTGAAGCTTTCTTT
.	TRBJ2-1	TRBD1	TRBV5-1	CASSLGQGPVSYNEQFF	TGCGCCAGCAGCCTTGGACAGGGACCCGTCTCCTACAATGAGCAGTTCTTC
.	TRBJ2-3	TRBD2	TRBV5-1	CASSLMTSGVADTQYF	TGCGCCAGCAGCTTAATGACTAGCGGGGTAGCAGATACGCAGTATTTT
few	TRBJ2-1	TRBD2	TRBV20-1	CSARDGFPGGSYNEQFF	TGCAGTGCTAGAGATGGTTTCCCGGGGGGATCCTACAATGAGCAGTTCTTC
few	TRBJ1-2	TRBD1	TRBV7-9	CASSTTGGRGYTF	TGTGCCAGCAGCACGACAGGGGGCCGTGGCTACACCTTC
.	TRBJ1-2	TRBD1	TRBV20-1	CSGAGDSPGYGYTF	TGCAGTGGGGCCGGGGACAGCCCTGGCTATGGCTACACCTTC
.	TRBJ1-2	TRBD1	TRBV24-1	CATSDRRGRDYGYTF	TGTGCCACCAGTGATCGCAGGGGGCGCGACTATGGCTACACCTTC
once	TRBJ2-5	.	TRBV24-1	CATSDPTRGETQYF	TGTGCCACCAGTGATCCGACAAGGGGAGAGACCCAGTACTTC
few	TRBJ2-2	TRBD2	TRBV4-1	CASSQGGLAENTGELFF	TGCGCCAGCAGCCAAGGGGGACTAGCGGAGAACACCGGGGAGCTGTTTTTT
few	TRBJ2-1	.	TRBV7-9	CASSFWDTMYNEQFF	TGTGCCAGCAGCTTTTGGGACACGATGTACAATGAGCAGTTCTTC
once	TRBJ1-2	.	TRBV19	CASSMTVSGGYTF	TGTGCCAGTAGTATGACAGTCTCGGGGGGCTACACCTTC
few	TRBJ2-7	TRBD2	TRBV20-1	CSARDLLAGASYEQYF	TGCAGTGCTAGAGATCTTTTAGCGGGAGCTTCCTACGAGCAGTACTTC
many	TRBJ1-2	.	TRBV5-1	CASSFDSTLNYGYTF	TGCGCCAGCAGTTTTGACAGCACCCTTAACTATGGCTACACCTTC
many	TRBJ1-1	.	TRBV20-1	CSASSGPNTEAFF	TGCAGTGCTTCCTCGGGGCCGAACACTGAAGCTTTCTTT
few	TRBJ1-1	TRBD1	TRBV7-9	CASSPRTGVNEAFF	TGTGCCAGCAGCCCCCGGACAGGGGTCAATGAAGCTTTCTTT
few	TRBJ2-7	TRBD1	TRBV7-8	CASSPRAGTGSYEQYF	TGTGCCAGCAGCCCTAGAGCCGGGACAGGGAGCTACGAGCAGTACTTC
many	TRBJ1-1	.	TRBV6-5	CASSWLQGNTEAFF	TGTGCCAGCAGTTGGTTACAGGGAAACACTGAAGCTTTCTTT
.	TRBJ1-2	.	TRBV20-1	CSARQDTNYGYTF	TGCAGTGCTAGACAGGATACAAACTATGGCTACACCTTC
.	TRBJ1-1	TRBD1	TRBV6-2/TRBV6-3	CASSAPKTGRNTEAFF	TGTGCCAGCAGCGCGCCAAAGACAGGGAGGAACACTGAAGCTTTCTTT
few	TRBJ2-1	.	TRBV28	CASSTPQAYNEQFF	TGTGCCAGCAGCACCCCTCAAGCCTACAATGAGCAGTTCTTC
.	TRBJ1-1	.	TRBV3-1	CASSQDRQGIPEAFF	TGTGCCAGCAGCCAAGATCGCCAGGGGATCCCTGAAGCTTTCTTT
many	TRBJ2-7	.	TRBV12-3/TRBV12-4	CASSLAGVRYF	TGTGCCAGCAGTTTAGCAGGCGTCCGGTACTTC
many	TRBJ2-3	TRBD2	TRBV20-1	CSASTSGRAGLSTDTQYF	TGCAGTGCTAGCACTAGCGGGAGGGCTGGTCTTAGCACAGATACGCAGTATTTT
.	TRBJ2-2	TRBD2	TRBV20-1	CSAGRIRAGNTGELFF	TGCAGTGCTGGTAGGATTCGAGCGGGAAACACCGGGGAGCTGTTTTTT
.	TRBJ2-2	TRBD2	TRBV11-2	CASSVSSGRASTGELFF	TGTGCCAGCAGCGTCTCTAGCGGGAGGGCGAGCACCGGGGAGCTGTTTTTT
many	TRBJ2-1	.	TRBV20-1	CSAALSYNEQFF	TGCAGTGCGGCTCTCTCCTACAATGAGCAGTTCTTC
.	TRBJ2-1	.	TRBV9	CASSVENGAGEQFF	TGTGCCAGCAGCGTAGAAAACGGAGCGGGTGAGCAGTTCTTC
.	TRBJ1-2	TRBD1	TRBV19	CASSPGQHSYGYTF	TGTGCCAGTAGTCCGGGACAGCATTCCTATGGCTACACCTTC
few	TRBJ1-6	.	TRBV9	CASSASQNSPLHF	TGTGCCAGCAGCGCGAGCCAGAATTCACCCCTCCACTTT
many	TRBJ2-1	.	TRBV20-1	CSARGLARWDEQFF	TGCAGTGCTAGGGGCCTAGCGAGGTGGGATGAGCAGTTCTTC
few	TRBJ2-3	TRBD1	TRBV24-1	CATSDRTGGVFGGDPDTQYF	TGTGCCACCAGTGATCGGACAGGGGGCGTTTTCGGGGGAGACCCAGATACGCAGTATTTT
.	TRBJ1-1	TRBD1	TRBV7-3	CASSEKSTGGTEAFF	TGTGCCAGCAGCGAAAAATCGACAGGGGGAACTGAAGCTTTCTTT
few	TRBJ2-7	.	TRBV20-1	CSARRGGGYEQYF	TGCAGTGCACGAAGGGGGGGGGGCTACGAGCAGTACTTC
few	TRBJ1-6	.	TRBV20-1	CSARDLRDSYNSPLHF	TGCAGTGCTAGAGATCTAAGGGACTCCTATAATTCACCCCTCCACTTT
many	TRBJ2-3	TRBD1	TRBV12-3/TRBV12-4	CASSFGTDTDTQYF	TGTGCCAGCAGTTTCGGGACAGACACAGATACGCAGTATTTT
few	TRBJ2-7	.	TRBV5-1	CASSLEAGATYEQYF	TGCGCCAGCAGCTTGGAGGCAGGAGCGACCTACGAGCAGTACTTC
.	TRBJ1-5	.	TRBV20-1	CSARGLQVHQPQHF	TGCAGTGCTAGAGGTTTGCAGGTCCATCAGCCCCAGCATTTT
many	TRBJ1-1	TRBD1	TRBV7-3	CASSSGQGKTEAFF	TGTGCCAGCAGCTCAGGACAGGGGAAGACTGAAGCTTTCTTT
.	TRBJ1-2	.	TRBV12-3/TRBV12-4	CASSRSEKGYGYTF	TGTGCCAGCAGCCGATCGGAGAAGGGCTATGGCTACACCTTC
many	TRBJ2-5	.	TRBV20-1	CSARGFTQETQYF	TGCAGTGCTAGGGGGTTTACGCAAGAGACCCAGTACTTC
.	TRBJ1-1	.	TRBV4-2	CASSQSPGGNTEAFF	TGTGCCAGCAGCCAATCCCCGGGAGGGAACACTGAAGCTTTCTTT
few	TRBJ1-5	.	TRBV5-1	CASSFTGRGEPQHF	TGCGCCAGCAGCTTTACAGGGCGAGGAGAGCCCCAGCATTTT
few	TRBJ1-5	.	TRBV24-1	CATSDFDQPQHF	TGTGCCACCAGTGATTTTGACCAGCCCCAGCATTTT